The 13 T cell receptor beta chains below all came from one sample that was sequenced in a study of Graves' ophthalmopathy and Graves' hyperthyroidism. RNA served as the template for amplifying TCR beta CDR3 regions. HTBI primers served in a first-round RT-PCR, which a second-round multiplex PCR followed. MiXCR was run by TCRdb on the multiplex PCR reads, yielding one entry per CDR3 protein. The data show 500,000 to 600,000 distinct CDR3 sequences, with approximately 35% seen just once and roughly 4.5% held by the top ten. Source material: peripheral blood or thyroid tissue (not recorded which). Every receptor here comes from an adult man with Graves' hyperthyroidism.

This clonotype was detected only a few times. The rearrangement links TRBV10-3 to TRBJ1-4; no clear D gene. This CDR3 has 14 residues. Germline V gene data show CDR1 as ENHRY and CDR2 as SYGVKD. V lost 3 bases, J lost 8 bases, and 13 bases lay in between. CDR3 coding DNA: TGTGCCATCAGTGAAGTTCGGGGTCGGGAAAAACTGTTTTTT. It encodes CAISEVRGREKLFF.

About this clonotype itself: A much larger clonotype is one base distant, so this may be a read error. This chain uses TRBV6-5 with TRBJ1-1; D is uncertain. Trimming removed 6 bases from V and 3 bases from J, with 14 bases in between. Germline loops: CDR1 MNHEY, CDR2 SVGAGI. The CDR3 is 14 residues long. As DNA, the CDR3 is TGTGCCAGCAGCCGGATTAGTGGTCACACTGAAGCTTTCTTT. As protein: CASSRISGHTEAFF.

The V and J genes are TRBV30 and TRBJ2-7, with D possibly being TRBD1 or TRBD2 (6 bases each). The V end was cut by 0 bases, the J end by 3 bases, with 12 bases between. Germline assignment: CDR1 GTSNPN and CDR2 SVGIG (reference sequence). This CDR3 comprises 14 residues. The CDR3 region is CAWSVGGAGYEQYF. In nucleotides, the CDR3 is TGTGCCTGGAGTGTCGGGGGCGCGGGCTACGAGCAGTACTTC.

The chain combines TRBV25-1 with TRBJ2-7, with 9 bases matching TRBD1. J was trimmed by 5 bases and V by 5 bases; bases with no gene match: 7. The CDR3 spans 14 residues. CDR1 and CDR2 from the germline V gene are MGHDK and SYGVNS. In DNA, the CDR3 is TGTGCCAGCAGTTGGGGGACAGGGTGGAACGAGCAGTACTTC. It translates to CASSWGTGWNEQYF.

There are a few counts of this clonotype. The chain combines TRBV20-1 with TRBJ2-3, with 7 nucleotides matching TRBD1. The trim removed 7 bases at V and 4 bases at J, leaving 11 bases unmatched. Germline V gene sequence: CDR1 DFQATT, CDR2 SNEGSKA (reference sequence). The CDR3 extends over 14 amino acids. The CDR3 loop is CSVIGGLSADTQYF. The CDR3 nucleotides read TGCAGTGTTATAGGGGGCCTGAGCGCAGATACGCAGTATTTT.

This clonotype showed up many times. This rearrangement joins TRBV25-1 to TRBJ2-3; the D call may be TRBD1 or TRBD2 (5 bases each). Germline CDR1 is MGHDK and CDR2 is SYGVNS. With 5 bases removed from V and 3 bases from J, the gap between germline ends came to 18 bases. The CDR3 is 16 residues long. The CDR3 loop reads CASSPSEAGSTDTQYF. DNA of the CDR3: TGTGCCAGCAGTCCTTCGGAGGCAGGGTCTACAGATACGCAGTATTTT. The full variable domain, its missing parts supplied by reference TRBV25-1 and TRBJ2-3, is EADIYQTPRYLVIGTGKKITLECSQTMGHDKMYWYQQDPGMELHLIHYSYGVNSTEKGDLSSESTVSRIRTEHFPLTLESARPSHTSQYLCASSPSEAGSTDTQYFGPGTRLTVL.

The V gene is TRBV10-3, the J gene TRBJ2-5, with TRBD1 as a possible D gene (6 bases). The CDR3 loop spans 17 amino acids. Trimming stripped 11 bases from V and 5 bases from J, with 30 bases between. CDR1 and CDR2 from the germline V gene are ENHRY and SYGVKD. CDR3 bases: TGTGCCGTAAGAGATTCTAGCAGCTACTACCAGGGGGAGACCCAGTACTTC. Translating it yields CAVRDSSSYYQGETQYF.

This clonotype was found many times. V usage is TRBV7-8 and J usage is TRBJ2-7, with 8 bases fitting TRBD1. The CDR3 runs 15 residues. Trimming took 2 bases from V and 6 from J; bases not matched to a gene: 9. The V gene's germline CDR1 is SGHVS and CDR2 FQNEAQ. This CDR3 reads CASSLFGQGHSEQYF. The CDR3 nucleotides read TGTGCCAGCAGCTTATTCGGACAGGGTCACAGCGAGCAGTACTTC.

This clonotype was observed many times. The chain has TRBV19 and TRBJ1-6; D uncertain. Per the germline V gene, CDR1 is LNHDA and CDR2 is SQIVND (reference sequence). The V and J ends lost 1 base and 8 bases respectively, with 3 bases between them. The CDR3 covers 12 residues. CDR3: CASSIGDSPLHF. The CDR3 nucleotides are TGTGCCAGTAGTATAGGGGATTCACCCCTCCACTTT.

In this sample, this clonotype turned up many times. In nucleotides, the CDR3 is TGCGCCAGCACCTTCGAGAAGACAGGGAAGACTGAAGCTTTCTTT. Amino acid sequence: CASTFEKTGKTEAFF. The V gene is TRBV5-1, the J gene TRBJ1-1, with 7 bases lining up with TRBD1. After removal of 6 bases from V and 5 bases from J, the junction contained 13 bases not matched to a gene. CDR1 is SGHRS, CDR2 YFSETQ, per germline. The CDR3 length is 15 residues.

The chain uses TRBV3-1 and TRBJ1-4, with unresolved D. V was cut by 0 bases and J by 6 bases, with 14 bases left in between. The CDR3 is made up of 16 amino acids. The germline CDR1 and CDR2 sequences are LGHDT and YNNKEL (reference sequence). CDR3 coding DNA: TGTGCCAGCAGCCAAGATAGTTCCCCATCCGATGAAAAACTGTTTTTT. Residues: CASSQDSSPSDEKLFF.

As for this clonotype: In this CDR3 the conserved last residue, phenylalanine or tryptophan, is missing, so a read error is likely. The CDR3 protein is CASSSHGISYEQYI. CDR3 nucleotides: TGTGCCAGCAGTTCACACGGTATTTCCTACGAGCAGTACATC. The chain employs TRBV28 and TRBJ2-7; D is ambiguous. The germline V gene has CDR1 MDHEN and CDR2 SYDVKM. The germline V and J ends were trimmed by 4 bases and 1 base, with 11 bases remaining between them. CDR3 length: 14 amino acids.

This clonotype was detected ten times or more. This chain uses TRBV12-3 or TRBV12-4 with TRBJ2-7; possibly TRBD2 for D (6 bases). V was cut by 3 bases and J by 3 bases, with 9 bases left in between. The length of the CDR3 is 13 residues. CDR3 protein: CASSLQGLYEQYF. CDR3 sequence (DNA): TGTGCCAGCAGTTTGCAGGGACTCTACGAGCAGTACTTC.